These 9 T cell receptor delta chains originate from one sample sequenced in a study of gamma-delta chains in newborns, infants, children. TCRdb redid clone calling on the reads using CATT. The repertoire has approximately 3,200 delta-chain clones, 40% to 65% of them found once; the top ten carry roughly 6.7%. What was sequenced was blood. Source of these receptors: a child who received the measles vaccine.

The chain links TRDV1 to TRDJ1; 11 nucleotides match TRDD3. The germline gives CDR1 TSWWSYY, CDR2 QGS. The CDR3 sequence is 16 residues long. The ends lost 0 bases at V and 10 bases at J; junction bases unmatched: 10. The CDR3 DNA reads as TGTGCTCTTGGGGAACTCACTTCGTACTGGGGGATAAGACTCATCTTT. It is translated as CALGELTSYWGIRLIF.

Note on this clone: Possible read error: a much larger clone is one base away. The CDR3 loop reads CAASEVFSTWGLLKPNSDKLIF. The CDR3 DNA reads as TGTGCAGCAAGCGAGGTCTTCTCTACCTGGGGACTCCTTAAGCCTAACAGCGATAAACTCATCTTT. The V call is TRAV29/DV5, the J call TRDJ1, with a possible D match to TRDD3 (6 bases). CDR1 is NSMFDY, CDR2 ISSIKDK, per germline. Trimming pared 0 bases from V and 4 bases from J, leaving 37 bases between. The CDR3 consists of 22 residues.

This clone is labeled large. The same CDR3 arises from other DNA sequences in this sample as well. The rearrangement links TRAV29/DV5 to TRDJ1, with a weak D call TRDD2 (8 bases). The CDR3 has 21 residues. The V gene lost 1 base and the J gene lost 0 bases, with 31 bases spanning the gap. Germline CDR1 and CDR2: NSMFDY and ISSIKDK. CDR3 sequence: CAASLPTPMATGASYTDKLIF. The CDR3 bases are TGTGCAGCAAGCCTTCCTACGCCCATGGCTACTGGGGCCTCGTACACCGATAAACTCATCTTT.

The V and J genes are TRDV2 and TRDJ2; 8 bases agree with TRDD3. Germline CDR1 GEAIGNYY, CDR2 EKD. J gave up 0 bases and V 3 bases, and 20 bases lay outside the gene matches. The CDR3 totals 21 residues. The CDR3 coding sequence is TGTGCCTGTGACCCAATCACCCCCACGCGTACTGGGGGTGCTTTGACAGCACAACTCTTCTTT. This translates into CACDPITPTRTGGALTAQLFF.

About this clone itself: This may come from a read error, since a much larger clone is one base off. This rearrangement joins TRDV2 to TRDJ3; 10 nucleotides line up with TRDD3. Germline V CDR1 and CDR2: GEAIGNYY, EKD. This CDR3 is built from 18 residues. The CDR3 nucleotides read TGTGCCTGTGACACCGGGGGGATACGCTCCTGGGACACCCGACGGATGTTTTTC. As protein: CACDTGGIRSWDTRRMFF.

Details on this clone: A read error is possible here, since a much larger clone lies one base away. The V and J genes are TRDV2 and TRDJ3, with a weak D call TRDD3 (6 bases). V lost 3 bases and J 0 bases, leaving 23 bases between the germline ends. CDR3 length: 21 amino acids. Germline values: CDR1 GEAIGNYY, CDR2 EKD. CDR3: CACDAGGCWGHSSWDTRQMFF. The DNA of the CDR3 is TGTGCCTGTGACGCCGGGGGGTGCTGGGGCCACAGCTCCTGGGACACCCGACAGATGTTTTTC.

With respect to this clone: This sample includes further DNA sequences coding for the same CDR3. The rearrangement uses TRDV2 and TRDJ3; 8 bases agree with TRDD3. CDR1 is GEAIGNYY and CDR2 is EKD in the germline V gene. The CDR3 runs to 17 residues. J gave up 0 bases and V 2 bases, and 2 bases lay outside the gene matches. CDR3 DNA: TGTGCCTGTGACAGTACTGGGGGCTCCTGGGACACCCGACAGATGTTTTTC. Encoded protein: CACDSTGGSWDTRQMFF.

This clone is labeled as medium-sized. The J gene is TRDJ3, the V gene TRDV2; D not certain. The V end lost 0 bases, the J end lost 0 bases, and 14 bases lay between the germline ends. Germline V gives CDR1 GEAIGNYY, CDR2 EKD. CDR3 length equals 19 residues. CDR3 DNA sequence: TGTGCCTGTGACACCCCTATGTCCGCTAGCTCCTGGGACACCCGACAGATGTTTTTC. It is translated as CACDTPMSASSWDTRQMFF.

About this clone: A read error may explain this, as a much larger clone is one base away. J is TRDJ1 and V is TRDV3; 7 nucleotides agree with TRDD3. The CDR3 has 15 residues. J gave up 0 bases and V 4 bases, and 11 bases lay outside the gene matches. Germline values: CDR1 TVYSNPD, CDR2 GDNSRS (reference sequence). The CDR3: CASLLAGGHTDKLIF. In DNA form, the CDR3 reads TGTGCCTCTTTACTTGCTGGGGGCCACACCGATAAACTCATCTTT.